In this sample, the clone carrying this T cell receptor beta chain turned up a few times. The data were taken from a study of blood T cell repertoires in COVID-19. Study details: Italy, Spain and the United States were the sources of the convalescent and acute COVID-19 samples.

Generated by immunoSEQ multiplex PCR, the TCRdb table keeps only in-frame clones and is missing some. Of about 91,000 clones in the sample, 75% to 85% were seen once. This TCR was recovered from a woman of 80 years or more with acute or convalescent COVID-19. Sequenced sample: peripheral blood.

The CDR3 DNA follows: TGTGCCAGTAGTCCCTCCCCGGGGAGCCAGCCCCAGCATTTT. Translation: CASSPSPGSQPQHF. The chain is built from TRBV19 and TRBJ1-5; D remains ambiguous. CDR3 length equals 14 residues. Germline-derived CDR1 and CDR2 are LNHDA and SQIVND (reference sequence). The ends were cut back, 5 bases at V and 7 bases at J, with 15 bases in the middle.